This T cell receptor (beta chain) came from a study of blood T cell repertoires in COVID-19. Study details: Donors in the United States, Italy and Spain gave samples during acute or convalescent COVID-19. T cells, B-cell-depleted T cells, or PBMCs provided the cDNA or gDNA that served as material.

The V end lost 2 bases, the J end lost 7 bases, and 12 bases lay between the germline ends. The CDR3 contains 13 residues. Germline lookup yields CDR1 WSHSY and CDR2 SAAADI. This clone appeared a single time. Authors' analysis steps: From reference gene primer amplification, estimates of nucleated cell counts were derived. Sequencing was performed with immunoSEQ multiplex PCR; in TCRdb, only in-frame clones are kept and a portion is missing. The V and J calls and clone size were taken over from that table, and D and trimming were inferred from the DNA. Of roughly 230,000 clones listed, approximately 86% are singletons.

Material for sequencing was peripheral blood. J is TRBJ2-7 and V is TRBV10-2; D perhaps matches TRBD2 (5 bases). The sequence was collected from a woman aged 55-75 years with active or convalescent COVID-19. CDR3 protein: CASSEGFTREQYV. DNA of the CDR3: TGCGCCAGCAGTGAGGGGTTTACTAGGGAGCAGTACGTC.